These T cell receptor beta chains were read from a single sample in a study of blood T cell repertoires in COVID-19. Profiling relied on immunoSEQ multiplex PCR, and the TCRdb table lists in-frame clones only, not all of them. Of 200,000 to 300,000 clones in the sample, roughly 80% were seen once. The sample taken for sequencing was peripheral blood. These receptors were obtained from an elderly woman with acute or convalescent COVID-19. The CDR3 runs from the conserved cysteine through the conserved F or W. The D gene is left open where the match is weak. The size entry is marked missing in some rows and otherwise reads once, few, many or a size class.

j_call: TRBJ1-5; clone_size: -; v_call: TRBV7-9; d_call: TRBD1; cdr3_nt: TGTGCCAGCAGTCAGGGACAGGGGAGTTACAATCAGCCCCAGCATTTT; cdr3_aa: CASSQGQGSYNQPQHF
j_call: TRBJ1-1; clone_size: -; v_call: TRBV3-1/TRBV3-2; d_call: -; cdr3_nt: TGTGCCAGCAGCCAAGCGGGGGTGAACACTGAAGCTTTCTTT; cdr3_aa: CASSQAGVNTEAFF
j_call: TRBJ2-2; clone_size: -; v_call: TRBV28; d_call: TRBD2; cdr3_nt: TGTGCCAGCAGGACGGCGGGGGGTACGAACACCGGGGAGCTGTTTTTT; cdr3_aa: CASRTAGGTNTGELFF
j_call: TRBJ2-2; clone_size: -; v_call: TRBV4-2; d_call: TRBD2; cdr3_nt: TGTGCCAGCAGCCAAGATCAAAATACGGGAGGGGGGCCAGGCGCGAACACCGGGGAGCTGTTTTTT; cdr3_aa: CASSQDQNTGGGPGANTGELFF
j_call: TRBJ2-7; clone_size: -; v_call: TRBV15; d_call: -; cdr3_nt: TGTGCCACCAGCAGAGTACAGAACTACGAGCAGTACTTC; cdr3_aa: CATSRVQNYEQYF
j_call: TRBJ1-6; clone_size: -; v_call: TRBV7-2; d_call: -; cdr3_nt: TGTGCCAGCAGTTTACCGCGAGCGAGCTCCTATAATTCACCCCTCCACTTT; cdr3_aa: CASSLPRASSYNSPLHF
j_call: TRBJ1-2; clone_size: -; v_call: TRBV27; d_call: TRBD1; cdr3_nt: TGTGCCAGCAGTTTAAGACGGACCGGGACAGGGGGCAGCTATGGCTACACCTTC; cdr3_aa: CASSLRRTGTGGSYGYTF
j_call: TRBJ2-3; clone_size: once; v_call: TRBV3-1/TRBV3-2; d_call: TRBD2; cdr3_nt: TGTGCCAGCAGCCTCCGACTAGCGGGGGGCCCAGATACGCAGTATTTT; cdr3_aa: CASSLRLAGGPDTQYF
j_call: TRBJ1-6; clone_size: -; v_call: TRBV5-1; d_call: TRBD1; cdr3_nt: TGCGCCAGCAGCTGGGCGGGACAGCCCAATTCACCCCTCCACTTT; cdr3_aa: CASSWAGQPNSPLHF
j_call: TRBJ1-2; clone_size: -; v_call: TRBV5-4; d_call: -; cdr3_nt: TGTGCCAGCAGCTTGGGGACTAATGGCTACACCTTC; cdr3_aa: CASSLGTNGYTF
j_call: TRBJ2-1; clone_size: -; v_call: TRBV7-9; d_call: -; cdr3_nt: TGTGCCAGCACCCTTCGGGGTGGAGGTACCAATGAGCAGTTCTTC; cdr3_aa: CASTLRGGGTNEQFF
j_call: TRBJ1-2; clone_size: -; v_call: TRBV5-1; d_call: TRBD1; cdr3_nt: TGCGCCAGCAGCTCAACAGGGGTTAACTATGGCTACACCTTC; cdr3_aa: CASSSTGVNYGYTF